This TCR beta chain derives from a study of T cell changes during pregnancy in multiple sclerosis. This CDR3 comprises 13 residues. The germline CDR1 and CDR2 sequences are SGHAT and FQNNGV. V was clipped by 1 base and J by 7 bases, with 11 bases between them. Repertoires were generated with immunoSEQ multiplex PCR, while TCRdb's copy carries only in-frame clones and drops some. There are more than 55,000 clones in the sample; roughly 93% occur only once, and under 1.5% lies in the top ten. This clonotype originated in a female donor with multiple sclerosis, enrolled in a pregnancy study. The chain has TRBV11-2 and TRBJ2-7, with D perhaps matching TRBD2 (5 bases). Sequences were derived from peripheral blood, sampled in the second trimester of pregnancy. CDR3 region: CASSLGTLGEQYF. CDR3 in DNA: TGTGCCAGCAGCTTAGGGACTCTGGGTGAGCAGTACTTC.